This T cell receptor (beta chain) was recorded in a study of T cell changes during pregnancy in multiple sclerosis. V lost 8 bases, J lost 7 bases, and 7 bases stayed unmatched. The CDR3 is 12 residues long. Germline values: CDR1 MDHEN, CDR2 SYDVKM. Libraries were prepared by immunoSEQ multiplex PCR; TCRdb keeps only in-frame clonotypes and omits some of them. The table has more than 45,000 clones, just over 90% seen once. The chain carries TRBV28 and TRBJ1-2; 7 nucleotides match TRBD1. This TCR was recovered from a female donor with multiple sclerosis, enrolled in a pregnancy study. The sample in question was CD8+ T cells from peripheral blood mononuclear cells, obtained in the second trimester of pregnancy. CDR3 in DNA: TGTGCCAGCGTTAAGGGGGCGGGTGGCTACACCTTC. Amino acids: CASVKGAGGYTF.